This TCR beta chain came from a study of T cell clones after liver transplantation. Study-wide context: TCRbeta sequencing after a pre-transplant mixed lymphocyte reaction identified graft-donor-reactive clones, later tracked in post-transplant blood. Tolerant meant at least one year fully off immunosuppression without liver enzymes above twice normal.

Unstimulated PBMCs were sorted into CD3+CD4+ and CD3+CD8+ populations. Points from the study as a whole: Post-transplant, graft-donor-reactive CD4 TCRbeta sequences in blood dropped significantly in 5 of 8 subjects.

The assay was immunoSEQ multiplex PCR, and TCRdb's table has in-frame clones only and misses some. The sample holds tens of thousands of clones; about two thirds are singletons and the top ten take over 2.5%. CDR1 is LGHNA, CDR2 YSLEER, per germline. CDR3 size: 14 residues. Trimming left V 1 base short and J 4 bases short, with 7 bases between. For this clone: Its antigen is currently unknown. The same CDR3 arises from other DNA sequences in this sample as well.

This chain links TRBV4-3 with TRBJ2-2; TRBD1 is a possible D gene (6 bases). The receptor was isolated from a human patient who received a liver transplant. The graft donor may have given rise to some T cells. The sample consisted of CD4+ T cells from blood, taken at the roughly 15-month timepoint. The CDR3 loop reads CASSQVGGTGELFF. CDR3 DNA: TGCGCCAGCAGCCAAGTAGGGGGCACCGGGGAGCTGTTTTTT.